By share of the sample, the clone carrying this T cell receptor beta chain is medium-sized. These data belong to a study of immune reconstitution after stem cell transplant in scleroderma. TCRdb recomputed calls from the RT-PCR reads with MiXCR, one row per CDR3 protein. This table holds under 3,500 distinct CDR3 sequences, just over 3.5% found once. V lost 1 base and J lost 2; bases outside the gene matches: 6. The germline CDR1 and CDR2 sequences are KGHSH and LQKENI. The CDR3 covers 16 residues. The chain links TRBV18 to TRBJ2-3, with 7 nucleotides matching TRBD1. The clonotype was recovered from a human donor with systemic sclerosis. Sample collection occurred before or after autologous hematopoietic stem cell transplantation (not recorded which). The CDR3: CASSPQDRQTTDTQYF. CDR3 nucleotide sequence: TGTGCCAGCTCACCACAGGACAGGCAGACCACAGATACGCAGTATTTT.